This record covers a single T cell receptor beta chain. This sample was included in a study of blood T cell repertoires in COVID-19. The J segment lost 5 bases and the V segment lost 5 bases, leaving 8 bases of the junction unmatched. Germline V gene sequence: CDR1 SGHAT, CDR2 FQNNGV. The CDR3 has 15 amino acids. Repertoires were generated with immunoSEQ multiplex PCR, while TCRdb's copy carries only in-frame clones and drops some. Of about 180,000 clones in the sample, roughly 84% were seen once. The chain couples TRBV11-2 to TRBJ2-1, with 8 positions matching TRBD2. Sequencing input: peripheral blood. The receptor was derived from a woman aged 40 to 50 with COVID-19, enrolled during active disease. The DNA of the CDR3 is TGTGCCAGCAGCCGTCAGCGGGGGCTGAACAATGAGCAGTTCTTC. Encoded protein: CASSRQRGLNNEQFF.